This TCR beta chain was obtained from a study of T cell repertoires in cytomegalovirus infection. In the study overall: Indicated by public TCR beta signatures were CMV infection and matching HLA type.

Notes on this clonotype: Its target is not known.

J lost 4 bases, V lost 1 base, and 5 bases had no gene match. Germline V CDR1 and CDR2: DFQATT, SNEGSKA (reference sequence). The CDR3 consists of 15 residues. Via MiXCR, TCRdb re-called the reads, giving one row per CDR3 protein. The sample records about 190,000 distinct CDR3 sequences, roughly 27% being singletons. Study-wide points: HLA-C-restricted CMV clonotypes gave the most frequent clonotype in two of eight donors. Totalled public TCR beta family frequency picked out people who carried CMV plus the relevant HLA.

The sequenced sample was PBMCs. The receptor was isolated from a human donor in good health (CMV status not recorded). Some clones in this sample may be carry-over from other donors' samples. V gene TRBV20-1 combines with J gene TRBJ2-1, with 9 bases fitting TRBD2. The CDR3 sequence: CSARGSGGLYNEQFF. CDR3 DNA sequence: TGCAGTGCTAGAGGTAGCGGGGGACTATACAATGAGCAGTTCTTC.